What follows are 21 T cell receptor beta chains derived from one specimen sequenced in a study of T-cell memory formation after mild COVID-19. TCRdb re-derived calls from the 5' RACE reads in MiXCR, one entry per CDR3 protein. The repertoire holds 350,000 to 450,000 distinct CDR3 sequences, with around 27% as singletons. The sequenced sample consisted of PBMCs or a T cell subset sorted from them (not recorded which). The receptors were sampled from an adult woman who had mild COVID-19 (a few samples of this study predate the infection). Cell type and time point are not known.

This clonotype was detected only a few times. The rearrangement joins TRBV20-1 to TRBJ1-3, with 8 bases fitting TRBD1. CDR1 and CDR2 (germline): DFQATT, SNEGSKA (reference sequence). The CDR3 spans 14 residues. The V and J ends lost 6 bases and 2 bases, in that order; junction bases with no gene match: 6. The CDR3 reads CSAGTGTAGNTIYF. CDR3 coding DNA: TGCAGTGCCGGGACAGGAACAGCTGGAAACACCATATATTTT.

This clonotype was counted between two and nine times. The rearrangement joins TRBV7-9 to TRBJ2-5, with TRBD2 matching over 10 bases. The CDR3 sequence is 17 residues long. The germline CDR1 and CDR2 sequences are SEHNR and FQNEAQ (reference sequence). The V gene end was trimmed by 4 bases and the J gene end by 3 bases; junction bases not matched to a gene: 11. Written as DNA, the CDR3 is TGTGCCAGCAGCTCTGCCGTGAGCGGGAGGGCCGAAGAGACCCAGTACTTC. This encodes CASSSAVSGRAEETQYF. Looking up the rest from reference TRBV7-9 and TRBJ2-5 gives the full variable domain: DTGVSQNPRHKITKRGQNVTFRCDPISEHNRLYWYRQTLGQGPEFLTYFQNEAQLEKSRLLSDRFSAERPKGSFSTLEIQRTEQGDSAMYLCASSSAVSGRAEETQYFGPGTRLLVL.

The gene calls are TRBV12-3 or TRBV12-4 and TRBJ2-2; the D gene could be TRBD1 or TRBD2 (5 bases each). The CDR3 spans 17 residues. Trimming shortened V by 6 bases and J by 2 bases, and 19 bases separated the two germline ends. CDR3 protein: CASSLGANPGNTGELFF. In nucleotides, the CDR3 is TGTGCCAGCAGCCTAGGGGCCAATCCGGGAAACACCGGGGAGCTGTTTTTT.

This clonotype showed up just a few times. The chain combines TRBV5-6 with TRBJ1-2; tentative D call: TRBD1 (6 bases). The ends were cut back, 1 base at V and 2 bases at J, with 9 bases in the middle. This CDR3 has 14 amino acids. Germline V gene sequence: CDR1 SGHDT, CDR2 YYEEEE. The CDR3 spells CASSLNGQNYGYTF. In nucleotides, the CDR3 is TGTGCCAGCAGCTTGAATGGACAGAACTATGGCTACACCTTC.

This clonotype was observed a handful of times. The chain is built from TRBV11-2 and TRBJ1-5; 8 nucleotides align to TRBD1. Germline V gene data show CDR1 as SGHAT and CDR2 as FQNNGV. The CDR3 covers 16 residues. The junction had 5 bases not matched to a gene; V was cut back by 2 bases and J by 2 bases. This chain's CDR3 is CASSLRTGYGNQPQHF. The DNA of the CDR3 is TGTGCCAGCAGCTTAAGGACAGGGTACGGCAATCAGCCCCAGCATTTT.

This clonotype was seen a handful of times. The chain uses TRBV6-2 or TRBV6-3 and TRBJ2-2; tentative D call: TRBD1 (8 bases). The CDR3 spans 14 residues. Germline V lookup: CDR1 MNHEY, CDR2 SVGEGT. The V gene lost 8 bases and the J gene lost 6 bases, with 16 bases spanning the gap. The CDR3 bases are TGTGCCAGCGACAACAGGGGGAGGGCCGGGGAGCTGTTTTTT. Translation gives CASDNRGRAGELFF.

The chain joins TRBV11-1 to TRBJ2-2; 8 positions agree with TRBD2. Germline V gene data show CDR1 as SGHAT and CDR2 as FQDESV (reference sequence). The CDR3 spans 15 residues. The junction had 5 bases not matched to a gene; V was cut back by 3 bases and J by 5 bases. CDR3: CASSFSGGRTGELFF. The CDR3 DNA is TGTGCCAGCAGCTTCAGCGGGGGTCGTACCGGGGAGCTGTTTTTT.

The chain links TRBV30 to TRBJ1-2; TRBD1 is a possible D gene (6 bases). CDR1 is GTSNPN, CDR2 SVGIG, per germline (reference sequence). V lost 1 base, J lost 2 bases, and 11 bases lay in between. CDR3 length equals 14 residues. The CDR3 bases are TGTGCCTGGAGTGCGGGGGCAGGGAACTATGGCTACACCTTC. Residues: CAWSAGAGNYGYTF.

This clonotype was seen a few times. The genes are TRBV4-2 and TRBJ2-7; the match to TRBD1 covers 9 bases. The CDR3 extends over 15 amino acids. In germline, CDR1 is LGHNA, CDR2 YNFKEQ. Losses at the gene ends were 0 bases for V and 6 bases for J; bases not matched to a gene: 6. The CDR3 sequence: CASSQDRTGVGEQYF. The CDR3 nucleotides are TGTGCCAGCAGCCAAGACCGGACAGGGGTGGGCGAGCAGTACTTC.

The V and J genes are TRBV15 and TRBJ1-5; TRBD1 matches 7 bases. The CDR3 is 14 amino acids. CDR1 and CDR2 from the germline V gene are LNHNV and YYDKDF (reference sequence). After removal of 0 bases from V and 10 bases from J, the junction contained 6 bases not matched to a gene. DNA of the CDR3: TGTGCCACCAGCAGAGAAGGGACAGTCCGCCCCCAGCATTTT. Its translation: CATSREGTVRPQHF.

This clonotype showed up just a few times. CDR3 in amino acids: CASSPARLAGARMNEQFF. CDR3 bases: TGTGCCAGCTCACCAGCGCGACTAGCGGGAGCGAGGATGAATGAGCAGTTCTTC. The chain uses TRBV18 and TRBJ2-1; TRBD2 matches 12 bases. The V gene end was trimmed by 2 bases and the J gene end by 7 bases; junction bases not matched to a gene: 12. This CDR3 region has 18 residues. CDR1 is KGHSH and CDR2 is LQKENI in the germline V gene. The full variable domain, with the rest looked up from reference TRBV18 and TRBJ2-1, is NAGVMQNPRHLVRRRGQEARLRCSPMKGHSHVYWYRQLPEEGLKFMVYLQKENIIDESGMPKERFSAEFPKEGPSILRIQQVVRGDSAAYFCASSPARLAGARMNEQFFGPGTRLTVL.

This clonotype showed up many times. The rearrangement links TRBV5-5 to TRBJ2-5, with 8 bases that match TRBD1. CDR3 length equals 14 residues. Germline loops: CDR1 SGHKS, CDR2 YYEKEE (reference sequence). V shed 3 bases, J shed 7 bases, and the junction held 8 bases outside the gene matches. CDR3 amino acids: CASSWTGTPGTQYF. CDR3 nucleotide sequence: TGTGCCAGCAGCTGGACAGGGACCCCAGGGACCCAGTACTTC.

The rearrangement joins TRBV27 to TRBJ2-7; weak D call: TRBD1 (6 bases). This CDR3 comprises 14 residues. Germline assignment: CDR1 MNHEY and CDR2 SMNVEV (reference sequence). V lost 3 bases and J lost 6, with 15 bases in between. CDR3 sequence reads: CASSLSYRVSEQYF. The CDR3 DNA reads TGTGCCAGCAGTTTGTCATACAGGGTAAGCGAGCAGTACTTC.

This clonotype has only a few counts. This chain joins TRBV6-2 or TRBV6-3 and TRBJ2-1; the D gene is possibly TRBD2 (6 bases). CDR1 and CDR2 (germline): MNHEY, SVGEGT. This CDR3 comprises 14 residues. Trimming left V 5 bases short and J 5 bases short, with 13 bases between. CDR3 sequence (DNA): TGTGCCAGCAGTCCACGGGACTTTCACAATGAGCAGTTCTTC. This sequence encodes CASSPRDFHNEQFF.

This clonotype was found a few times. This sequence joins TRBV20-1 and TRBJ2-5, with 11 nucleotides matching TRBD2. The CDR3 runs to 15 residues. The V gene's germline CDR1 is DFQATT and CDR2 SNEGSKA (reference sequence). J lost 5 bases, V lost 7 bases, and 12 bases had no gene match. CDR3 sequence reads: CSVGGSGRAGETQYF. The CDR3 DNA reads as TGCAGTGTCGGTGGTAGCGGGAGGGCTGGGGAGACCCAGTACTTC.

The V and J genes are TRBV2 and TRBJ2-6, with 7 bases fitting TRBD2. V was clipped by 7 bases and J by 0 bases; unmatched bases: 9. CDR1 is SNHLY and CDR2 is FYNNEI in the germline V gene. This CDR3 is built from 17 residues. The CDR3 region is CASTPGGGVSGANVLTF. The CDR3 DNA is TGTGCCAGCACCCCTGGGGGGGGAGTCTCTGGGGCCAACGTCCTGACTTTC.

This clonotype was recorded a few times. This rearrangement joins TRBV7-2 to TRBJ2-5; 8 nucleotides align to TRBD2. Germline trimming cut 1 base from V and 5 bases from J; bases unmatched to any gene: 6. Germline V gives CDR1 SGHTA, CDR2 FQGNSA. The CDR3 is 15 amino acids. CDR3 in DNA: TGTGCCAGCAGCTTAGGGGTAGCGGGGACGGAGACCCAGTACTTC. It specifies CASSLGVAGTETQYF.

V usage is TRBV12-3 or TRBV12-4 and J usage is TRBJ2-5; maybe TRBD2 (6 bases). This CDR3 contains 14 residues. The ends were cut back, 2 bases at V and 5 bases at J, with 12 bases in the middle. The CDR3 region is CASSLWAAGETQYF. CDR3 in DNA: TGTGCCAGCAGTTTATGGGCTGCGGGGGAGACCCAGTACTTC.

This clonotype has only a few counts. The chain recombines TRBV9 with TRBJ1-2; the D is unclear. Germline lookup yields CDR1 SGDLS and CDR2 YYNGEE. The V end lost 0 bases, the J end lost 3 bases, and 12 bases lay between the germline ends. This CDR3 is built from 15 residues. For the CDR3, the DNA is TGTGCCAGCAGCGTAGGTTCTGGGATAGACTATGGCTACACCTTC. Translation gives CASSVGSGIDYGYTF.

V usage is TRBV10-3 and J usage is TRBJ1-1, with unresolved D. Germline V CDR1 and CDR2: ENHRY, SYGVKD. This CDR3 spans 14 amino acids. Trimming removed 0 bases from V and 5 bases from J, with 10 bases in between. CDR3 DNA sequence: TGTGCCATCAGTGAGTCGGGCTCTGGGACTGAAGCTTTCTTT. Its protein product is CAISESGSGTEAFF.

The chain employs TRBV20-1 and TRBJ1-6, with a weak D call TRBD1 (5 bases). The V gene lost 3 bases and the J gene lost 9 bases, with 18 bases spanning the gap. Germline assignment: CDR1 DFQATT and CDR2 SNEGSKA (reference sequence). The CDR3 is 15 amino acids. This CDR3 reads CSARAGSGQGSPLHF. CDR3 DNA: TGCAGTGCTAGGGCAGGGTCGGGGCAAGGTTCACCCCTCCACTTT.